The clone carrying this T cell receptor beta chain occurred many times. Its matching antigen is unknown. As processed by the authors: Researchers built a distant-metastasis classifier for papillary thyroid cancer that drew on CDR3 differences across clinicopathological groups. TCRdb re-called clones via MiXCR from the PCR reads. TCRdb, not the original authors, processed these V and J calls. The table includes under 45,000 clones, 17% detected once. Treatment of any kind had been given to no patient before thyroid surgery. The data originate from a study of metastatic and nonmetastatic thyroid tumors. Whole-study context: Comparative analysis of repertoires was undertaken across blood and tumor or nodule tissue obtained from malignant and benign thyroid patients.

Study-level results: According to reports, the diversity of TCR beta was significantly higher in malignant thyroid tumors than in benign nodules, and this held in both blood and tumor samples.

Material: tumor tissue. The clonotype originates from a female donor with papillary thyroid cancer or a benign thyroid nodule (not recorded which). Some clones in this sample may be carry-over from other donors' samples.

The CDR3 is CASSPRFDGGNQPQHF. The DNA for the CDR3 is TGTGCCAGCTCACCAAGGTTCGATGGGGGCAATCAGCCCCAGCATTTT. V is TRBV18 and J is TRBJ1-5, with unresolved D. This CDR3 spans 16 amino acids. The V gene's germline CDR1 is KGHSH and CDR2 LQKENI. V lost 2 bases to trimming and J lost 2 bases, with 13 bases between them.